The present TCR beta chain was sequenced within a study of OX40 agonist ivuxolimab in advanced cancers. Broadly, across the study: Ivuxolimab was a fully human IgG2 agonistic monoclonal antibody targeting the costimulatory receptor OX40 (CD134). Intravenous ivuxolimab was administered to patients every 2 weeks at six dose levels: 0.01, 0.1, 0.3, 1.5, 3 and 10 mg/kg. Of the roughly 51 patients in dose escalation, some 20 had hepatocellular carcinoma, about 15 had melanoma, 9 had renal cell carcinoma and 9 had head and neck cancer. In the dose-escalation cohort, around four fifths of patients were male, and the mean age was 60 years with a range of roughly 20 to 85. Patients were allowed to have had prior anti-PD-1, anti-PD-L1 or anti-CTLA-4 therapy, and 40% of the dose-escalation patients had previously received checkpoint inhibitors. Partial responses occurred in three dose-escalation patients, of whom one had hepatocellular carcinoma and two had cutaneous melanoma. The purpose of peripheral TCRbeta sequencing was to test whether ivuxolimab changed TCR sequence diversity and led to clonal T-cell expansion. The paper describes the monotherapy dose-escalation part (N = 52 patients) of the phase I trial of ivuxolimab.

To sequence the TCRbeta CDR3 region, genomic DNA was isolated from the sorted cells. The immunoSEQ Assay was used to sequence the TCRbeta CDR3 regions. In its TCRdb copy, this immuneACCESS table keeps in-frame sequences only and misses some clones. Where compared with another copy, unresolved V genes explain less than half of these, and the others have no known cause. In this sample the table shows about 67,000 clones, 80% of which occur a single time. 8.2% of the sample is held by the ten biggest clonotypes. A note on this clone: The antigen it binds to is not known. No clone much larger than this one lies a single base away; base qualities are absent.

Patients with a history of autoimmune disease or receiving systemic immunosuppression were excluded from the trial. Peripheral blood for TCR sequencing was collected from all dose cohorts at baseline, on cycle 4 day 1, and on cycle 7 day 1. Samples came from an open-label, multicenter, first-in-human phase I dose-escalation trial of ivuxolimab. The trial enrolled adults with locally advanced or metastatic head and neck squamous cell, hepatocellular, melanoma or renal cell carcinoma. CD4+ and CD8+ T cells were sorted separately from peripheral blood before TCR sequencing. The cysteine opens and the phenylalanine closes a CDR3 of 13 amino acids. CDR3 DNA only is kept here, 39 bases in frame from base 1. CDR1 and CDR2 were assigned from the germline V gene as SNHLY and FYNNEI. The junction carries 8 bases between V and J, which are trimmed by 8 bases and 0 bases respectively. General findings and caveats noted by the study authors: In the 0.1-3.0 mg/kg groups, partial responders had among the lowest normalized peripheral clonal expansion, particularly in CD8+ T cells. Low levels of normalized T-cell clonal expansion were also seen in some patients who did not respond. The antigen specificity of the peripheral T cells that underwent clonal expansion was not determined. At doses of 0.1 to 3.0 mg/kg, clonal expansion of both CD4+ and CD8+ blood T cells was observed from baseline to week 6. After ivuxolimab, CD8+ T cells had more expanded clones than CD4+ T cells on average.

The clonotype originates from an adult with an advanced solid tumor such as melanoma, head and neck, liver or kidney cancer. The chain uses TRBV2 and TRBJ2-1, with no D gene named confidently. Sequenced here: CD4+ or CD8+ T cells sorted from blood, sampled in a trial of the OX40 agonist ivuxolimab. The DNA reads as follows: TGTGCCAGCCGGACGTTCTCCTACAATGAGCAGTTCTTC. Protein translation: CASRTFSYNEQFF.